One and the same sample provided the 31 T cell receptor beta chains below, sequenced in a study of blood T cell repertoires in COVID-19. Data came from immunoSEQ multiplex PCR; TCRdb stores just in-frame clones and leaves some out. The sample lists 200,000 to 300,000 clones; about 89% were seen once. Sequencing was carried out using PBMCs or T cells enriched from blood (not recorded which). The receptors shown here come from a man in his forties who had recovered from COVID-19.

The chain links TRBV11-2 to TRBJ2-5, with TRBD1 matching over 7 bases. This CDR3 comprises 15 residues. Trimming took 5 bases from V and 5 from J; bases not matched to a gene: 11. Germline-derived CDR1 and CDR2 are SGHAT and FQNNGV. The CDR3 DNA reads TGTGCCAGCAGCACACTCCAGGGGGTTCGGGAGACCCAGTACTTC. Translated, it gives CASSTLQGVRETQYF. The entire variable domain, with the rest obtained from reference TRBV11-2 and TRBJ2-5, is as follows: EAGVAQSPRYKIIEKRQSVAFWCNPISGHATLYWYQQILGQGPKLLIQFQNNGVVDDSQLPKDRFSAERLKGVDSTLKIQPAKLEDSAVYLCASSTLQGVRETQYFGPGTRLLVL.

The rearrangement links TRBV19 to TRBJ2-2; 7 bases align to TRBD2. CDR3 size: 16 residues. V dropped 3 bases and J dropped 4; count of bases not matched to a gene: 8. Looked up from germline, CDR1 is LNHDA and CDR2 is SQIVND (reference sequence). CDR3 loop: CASSIKKGGGTGELFF. The CDR3 coding sequence is TGTGCCAGTAGTATCAAGAAGGGCGGGGGCACCGGGGAGCTGTTTTTT.

V is TRBV28 and J is TRBJ2-7; 14 positions agree with TRBD2. V shed 5 bases and J 3 bases; nucleotides not matched to a gene: 9. The CDR3 is 17 amino acids. From germline, CDR1 is MDHEN and CDR2 SYDVKM. CDR3 sequence reads: CASSKPGTSGSSYEQYF. As DNA, the CDR3 is TGTGCCAGCAGTAAACCCGGGACTAGCGGGAGTAGCTACGAGCAGTACTTC.

The CDR3 sequence: CASSISQGLSEKLFF. CDR3 nucleotide sequence: TGTGCCAGTAGTATCTCACAGGGGTTAAGTGAAAAACTGTTTTTT. The chain carries TRBV19 and TRBJ1-4; 7 positions match TRBD1. Germline CDR1 reads LNHDA; CDR2 reads SQIVND (reference sequence). The CDR3 is 15 residues long. J gave up 7 bases and V 3 bases, and 8 bases lay outside the gene matches.

This rearrangement joins TRBV28 to TRBJ2-5, with a tentative D call TRBD2 (5 bases). The germline V gene encodes CDR1 MDHEN and CDR2 SYDVKM. Trimming stripped 1 base from V and 0 bases from J, with 9 bases between. The CDR3 runs to 15 residues. CDR3 sequence (DNA): TGTGCCAGCAGTTTATATACGGACTACCAAGAGACCCAGTACTTC. Protein: CASSLYTDYQETQYF.

This clone has only one observation. The chain links TRBV4-1 to TRBJ1-6; the D gene is possibly TRBD1 (5 bases). V was trimmed by 3 bases and J by 0 bases, leaving 15 bases between them. The CDR3 is 18 residues long. Looked up from germline, CDR1 is MGHRA and CDR2 is YSYEKL. Written as DNA, the CDR3 is TGCGCCAGCAGCCAGCGGGGCGACACACGCTCCTATAATTCACCCCTCCACTTT. This translates into CASSQRGDTRSYNSPLHF.

This chain connects TRBV27 to TRBJ1-2; tentatively, D is TRBD1 (5 bases). The CDR3 runs to 14 residues. V was cut by 3 bases and J by 7 bases, with 15 bases left in between. Germline CDR1 and CDR2: MNHEY and SMNVEV (reference sequence). CDR3 loop: CASSFAGVKIGYTF. In DNA form, the CDR3 reads TGTGCCAGCAGTTTCGCGGGGGTGAAAATTGGCTACACCTTC.

This clone appeared a single time. The rearrangement uses TRBV27 and TRBJ2-7; TRBD1 matches at 8 bases. The V gene's germline CDR1 is MNHEY and CDR2 SMNVEV (reference sequence). CDR3 length: 15 amino acids. Losses at the gene ends were 5 bases for V and 4 bases for J; bases not matched to a gene: 10. CDR3 DNA: TGTGCCAGCAGTCCGCGGACAGGGAAAAATTACGAGCAGTACTTC. As protein: CASSPRTGKNYEQYF.

The chain recombines TRBV7-9 with TRBJ1-3, with D unclear. Germline assignment: CDR1 SEHNR and CDR2 FQNEAQ (reference sequence). Trimming took 5 bases from V and 0 from J, leaving 11 bases between them. The CDR3 consists of 15 residues. CDR3 DNA sequence: TGTGCCAGCAGCCGTACGGGGTCCTCTGGAAACACCATATATTTT. It translates to CASSRTGSSGNTIYF.

The chain is built from TRBV15 and TRBJ2-7; 8 bases are shared with TRBD1. The CDR3 consists of 16 residues. Per germline, CDR1 LNHNV and CDR2 YYDKDF (reference sequence). V shed 4 bases, J shed 5 bases, and the junction held 13 bases outside the gene matches. The CDR3 reads CATSTRVTGGGDEQYF. The DNA of the CDR3 is TGTGCCACCAGCACCCGCGTTACAGGGGGTGGTGACGAGCAGTACTTC.

V usage is TRBV6-5 and J usage is TRBJ1-2, with a tentative D call TRBD1 (6 bases). This CDR3 spans 15 amino acids. V dropped 5 bases and J dropped 3 bases, with 16 bases sitting between them. Germline CDR1 MNHEY, CDR2 SVGAGI. CDR3 amino acids: CASSSFRDTDYGYTF. The CDR3 DNA sequence: TGTGCCAGCAGTAGTTTCCGGGACACCGACTATGGCTACACCTTC.

This clone was counted many times. The rearrangement uses TRBV2 and TRBJ2-1, with a tentative D call TRBD2 (6 bases). V lost 5 bases and J 0 bases, leaving 23 bases between the germline ends. The CDR3 has 19 residues. Germline values: CDR1 SNHLY, CDR2 FYNNEI. The DNA of the CDR3 is TGTGCCAGCAGTTCTTTAGGAGGGACCCGAGTTTCCTCCTACAATGAGCAGTTCTTC. It specifies CASSSLGGTRVSSYNEQFF.

The rearrangement uses TRBV15 and TRBJ2-4, with D perhaps TRBD2 (6 bases). Deletions cut 7 bases from V and 3 bases from J, with 19 bases between. The germline V gene has CDR1 LNHNV and CDR2 YYDKDF (reference sequence). This CDR3 contains 16 residues. The CDR3 nucleotides are TGTGCCACCACACAAAGGGCGGGAATGGGCAAAAACATTCAGTACTTC. It specifies CATTQRAGMGKNIQYF.

The chain couples TRBV4-3 to TRBJ1-6; unclear D gene. CDR1 LGHNA and CDR2 YSLEER come from the germline V gene. V was cut by 1 base and J by 7 bases, with 14 bases left in between. The CDR3 consists of 16 residues. CDR3 in DNA: TGCGCCAGCAGCCAAGTATCCGGGGTAGGGAATTCACCCCTCCACTTT. As protein: CASSQVSGVGNSPLHF.

The V call is TRBV5-5, the J call TRBJ2-2; 7 bases agree with TRBD1. V dropped 4 bases and J dropped 7; count of bases not matched to a gene: 4. CDR1 is SGHKS and CDR2 is YYEKEE in the germline V gene (reference sequence). The CDR3 spans 13 residues. The CDR3 reads CASSLTGYGELFF. The CDR3 DNA is TGTGCCAGCAGCCTGACAGGGTACGGGGAGCTGTTTTTT.

V and J are TRBV12-3 or TRBV12-4 and TRBJ1-2; D is undetermined. This CDR3 is built from 13 residues. Trimming removed 6 bases from V and 6 bases from J, with 14 bases in between. The CDR3 DNA reads TGTGCCAGCAGGCGCGGCCCGTCCCATGGCTACACCTTC. Its translation is CASRRGPSHGYTF.

This chain links TRBV27 with TRBJ1-1, with 12 nucleotides matching TRBD1. The CDR3 loop spans 15 amino acids. With 3 bases clipped from V and 9 bases from J, the junction kept 8 bases outside the gene matches. The germline gives CDR1 MNHEY, CDR2 SMNVEV (reference sequence). For the CDR3, the DNA is TGTGCCAGCAGTTTGAAACCGGGACAGGGGGCGAAAGCTTTCTTT. Translated, it gives CASSLKPGQGAKAFF.

The rearrangement links TRBV23-1 to TRBJ1-5; TRBD1 is a possible D gene (5 bases). TRBV23-1 is reported as an ORF; its role is uncertain. Trimming stripped 0 bases from V and 3 bases from J, with 24 bases between. The CDR3 has 20 amino acids. CDR3 sequence: CASSQSDLRPKGHDNQPQHF. CDR3 nucleotide sequence: TGCGCCAGCAGTCAATCCGATCTGCGGCCGAAGGGGCACGACAATCAGCCCCAGCATTTT.

This chain uses TRBV11-3 with TRBJ1-2, with TRBD1 matching 8 bases. Germline CDR1 reads SGHNT; CDR2 reads YENEEA. Trimming cost V 0 bases and J 3 bases; bases outside gene matches: 3. The CDR3 loop spans 15 amino acids. DNA for the CDR3: TGTGCCAGCAGCTTAGACGCAGGGGGCGACTATGGCTACACCTTC. Translation gives CASSLDAGGDYGYTF. The full variable domain, with the rest looked up from reference TRBV11-3 and TRBJ1-2, is EAGVVQSPRYKIIEKKQPVAFWCNPISGHNTLYWYLQNLGQGPELLIRYENEEAVDDSQLPKDRFSAERLKGVDSTLKIQPAELGDSAVYLCASSLDAGGDYGYTFGSGTRLTVV.

The chain recombines TRBV4-1 with TRBJ2-7; 12 bases are a match to TRBD1. The CDR3 runs to 16 residues. V lost 3 bases and J lost 4; bases outside the gene matches: 7. Germline CDR1 is MGHRA and CDR2 is YSYEKL. CDR3 in amino acids: CASSHSPGQGAYEQYF. The DNA of the CDR3 is TGCGCCAGCAGCCACTCACCGGGACAGGGGGCTTACGAGCAGTACTTC.

The rearrangement uses TRBV5-1 and TRBJ2-3; 13 positions match TRBD2. Losses at the gene ends were 5 bases for V and 2 bases for J; bases not matched to a gene: 8. This CDR3 has 17 residues. In germline, CDR1 is SGHRS, CDR2 YFSETQ. CDR3 coding DNA: TGCGCCAGCAGGGGAGGGACTAGCGGGGTCAACACAGATACGCAGTATTTT. This gives the protein CASRGGTSGVNTDTQYF.

As concerns this clone: Because it lacks the conserved phenylalanine or tryptophan at the end, this CDR3 is likely a read error. The DNA is omitted, as the CDR3 cannot be located on it reliably, and the CDR3 follows TCRdb's listing. This CDR3 reads CASSLHTAARDKGL. The chain is built from TRBV4-3 and TRBJ2-7; the DNA was not compared with TRBD1, the D call given in the table. Looked up from germline, CDR1 is LGHNA and CDR2 is YSLEER. The CDR3 length is 14 residues, termini included.

This clone appeared once. V gene TRBV7-9 combines with J gene TRBJ2-7, with unresolved D. Germline lookup yields CDR1 SEHNR and CDR2 FQNEAQ (reference sequence). V dropped 5 bases and J dropped 3 bases, with 17 bases sitting between them. The CDR3 runs 15 residues. CDR3 region: CASSKEAQVNYEQYF. The CDR3 DNA is TGTGCCAGCAGCAAAGAGGCGCAGGTAAACTACGAGCAGTACTTC.

The chain is built from TRBV5-1 and TRBJ1-4; no definite D call. This CDR3 region has 15 residues. CDR1 is SGHRS and CDR2 is YFSETQ in the germline V gene. The germline V and J ends were trimmed by 3 bases and 0 bases, with 9 bases remaining between them. Here the CDR3 DNA reads TGCGCCAGCAGCTGGGGAGCCGCAACTAATGAAAAACTGTTTTTT. It encodes CASSWGAATNEKLFF.

This clone was observed a single time. The V gene is TRBV14, the J gene TRBJ2-5, with 10 bases that match TRBD2. The ends lost 3 bases at V and 2 bases at J; junction bases unmatched: 12. This CDR3 is built from 18 residues. Germline V gene sequence: CDR1 SGHDN, CDR2 FVKESK. The CDR3 sequence: CASSHRLAGEGWQETQYF. The CDR3 coding sequence is TGTGCCAGCAGCCATCGTCTAGCGGGGGAAGGATGGCAAGAGACCCAGTACTTC. The variable domain in full, with the rest retrieved from reference TRBV14 and TRBJ2-5, is EAGVTQFPSHSVIEKGQTVTLRCDPISGHDNLYWYRRVMGKEIKFLLHFVKESKQDESGMPNNRFLAERTGGTYSTLKVQPAELEDSGVYFCASSHRLAGEGWQETQYFGPGTRLLVL.

The rearrangement joins TRBV28 to TRBJ1-1; tentative D call: TRBD1 (5 bases). The CDR3 has 14 residues. Trimming removed 6 bases at V and 1 base at J, with 12 bases between. The germline V gene encodes CDR1 MDHEN and CDR2 SYDVKM. The CDR3 bases are TGTGCCAGCAGGGGGCTCGGGGGGAACACTGAAGCTTTCTTT. Translated: CASRGLGGNTEAFF.

The CDR3 protein is CASRRTGGQSTDTQYF. DNA of the CDR3: TGTGCCAGCAGGCGGACAGGAGGTCAAAGCACAGATACGCAGTATTTT. J is TRBJ2-3 and V is TRBV7-9; 7 bases line up with TRBD1. Per germline, CDR1 SEHNR and CDR2 FQNEAQ (reference sequence). The trim removed 6 bases at V and 0 bases at J, leaving 9 bases unmatched. The CDR3 contains 16 residues. Drawing the rest from reference TRBV7-9 and TRBJ2-3, the complete variable domain is DTGVSQNPRHKITKRGQNVTFRCDPISEHNRLYWYRQTLGQGPEFLTYFQNEAQLEKSRLLSDRFSAERPKGSFSTLEIQRTEQGDSAMYLCASRRTGGQSTDTQYFGPGTRLTVL.

The CDR3 DNA sequence: TGTGCCAGCAGTGAATGGCTGAACACTGAAGCTTTCTTT. This gives the protein CASSEWLNTEAFF. The chain recombines TRBV6-1 with TRBJ1-1; D not resolved. CDR1 is MNHNS and CDR2 is SASEGT in the germline V gene. CDR3 length: 13 amino acids. Trimming shortened V by 2 bases and J by 0 bases, and 4 bases separated the two germline ends.

This chain joins TRBV6-5 and TRBJ2-2, with D perhaps TRBD1 (6 bases). The ends were cut back, 0 bases at V and 6 bases at J, with 8 bases in the middle. Germline CDR1 is MNHEY and CDR2 is SVGAGI. The CDR3 extends over 14 amino acids. CDR3 protein: CASSYSGAAGELFF. The CDR3 coding sequence is TGTGCCAGCAGTTACTCGGGGGCCGCCGGGGAGCTGTTTTTT.

This chain connects TRBV11-2 to TRBJ1-5; the match to TRBD1 covers 10 bases. Germline loops: CDR1 SGHAT, CDR2 FQNNGV. J was trimmed by 7 bases and V by 4 bases; bases with no gene match: 4. The CDR3 length is 14 residues. CDR3 in DNA: TGTGCCAGCAGCTCCCGGGACAGGGGACAGCCCCAGCATTTT. Protein product: CASSSRDRGQPQHF.

This chain joins TRBV7-9 and TRBJ1-1; TRBD1 agrees at 8 bases. Germline CDR1 is SEHNR and CDR2 is FQNEAQ (reference sequence). J gave up 4 bases and V 5 bases, and 9 bases lay outside the gene matches. This CDR3 has 15 residues. In nucleotides, the CDR3 is TGTGCCAGCAGCACCGGGACAGGTAGGATCACTGAAGCTTTCTTT. It specifies CASSTGTGRITEAFF.